This T cell receptor (beta chain) was sequenced during a study of blood T cell repertoires in COVID-19. In germline, CDR1 is SGHTA, CDR2 FQGNSA. V shed 5 bases, J shed 2 bases, and the junction held 8 bases outside the gene matches. The CDR3 contains 16 residues. As processed by the authors: From reference gene primer amplification, estimates of nucleated cell counts were derived. Only in-frame clones appear in the TCRdb table, and some are missing; sequencing was by immunoSEQ multiplex PCR. From that table come the V and J calls and clone size; the DNA was used to work out D and trimming. Among hundreds of thousands of clones, 75% to 85% were seen once, and the ten largest hold roughly 1.2%.

The sequence derives from a woman aged 30 to 39 with COVID-19, enrolled during active disease. Specimen: peripheral blood. The V and J genes are TRBV7-2 and TRBJ1-2; 10 bases fit TRBD1. CDR3 residues: CASSRARGQGNYGYTF. As DNA, the CDR3 is TGTGCCAGCAGCCGCGCGAGGGGACAGGGGAACTATGGCTACACCTTC.